This TCR beta chain was retrieved from a study of blood T cell repertoires in COVID-19. Study summary: COVID-19 samples collected from the United States, Italy and Spain covered acute and convalescent phases. T cells, B-cell-depleted T cells, or PBMCs supplied cDNA or gDNA.

In the original analysis: Amplification from reference gene primers served as the basis for estimated nucleated cell counts. The assay was immunoSEQ multiplex PCR, and TCRdb's table has in-frame clones only and misses some. That table gives V, J and clone size, and the DNA gave D and trimming. The sample shows 360,000 or so clones, roughly 90% of them seen only once. The specimen was peripheral blood. This receptor was obtained from a man in his late teens or twenties with active or convalescent COVID-19.

Here the CDR3 DNA reads TGTGCCAGCAGAACCGCAGCGTTTTCACCCCTCCACTTT. This encodes CASRTAAFSPLHF. The rearrangement uses TRBV6-5 and TRBJ1-6; D is unresolved. The CDR3 is 13 residues long. Germline V CDR1 and CDR2: MNHEY, SVGAGI. V was clipped by 6 bases and J by 9 bases, with 12 bases between them.